This T cell receptor beta chain stems from a study of tissue T cells after allogeneic stem cell transplantation. Specified time point: mouse harvest day 7 after allogeneic transplant. Each mouse received 10^7 T-cell-depleted marrow cells plus 10^6 splenic CD5+ T cells by tail vein. Trimming removed 4 bases from V and 2 bases from J, with 10 bases in between. CDR3 length: 14 residues. Germline V lookup: CDR1 SNHLY, CDR2 FYNGKV (reference sequence). Method: immunoSEQ multiplex PCR; TCRdb's copy keeps in-frame clones and lacks some. The top ten hold over 6.5% of the sample, which has roughly 6,400 clones, 40% to 50% seen once. General observations from the study: Within patients, tissue anatomy strongly shaped TCR repertoire composition. Only a limited share of tissue TCRs appeared in blood or spleen.

About this clone: What it recognizes is unknown. Gene labels here are mouse ones. The sequenced fragment ends 1 residue before the CDR3 boundary, so the rest is inferred from the germline J gene.

This clonotype was obtained from a female BALB/c mouse given C57BL/6 T cells with graft-versus-host disease after an allogeneic hematopoietic cell transplant. Sequencing was performed on gut tissue. The chain recombines TRBV3 with TRBJ2-4; D gene uncertain. The covered CDR3 bases are TGTGCCAGCAGCTCCCCACGGTTTCAAAACACCTTGTAC. It is translated as CASSSPRFQNTLY. The full CDR3 sequence reads CASSSPRFQNTLYF.